This T cell receptor (beta chain) originates from a study of low-dose radiotherapy and immunotherapy resistance in tumors. The time point denotes: after trial treatment. As to treatment: LDRT plus nivolumab, ipilimumab, low-dose cyclophosphamide and aspirin (RACIN trial). With TRAV- and TRBV-specific primers, first-strand cDNA was made, covering the alpha and beta chains. A constant-region primer paired with the V-primer adapter amplified TCRs over approximately 18 PCR cycles. TCRdb re-called the reads with MiXCR, one entry per CDR3 protein. This sample has some 46,000 distinct CDR3 sequences; about 25% occur once, and the top ten carry roughly a tenth. The material sequenced was PBMCs, taken after low-dose radiotherapy plus immunotherapy. This sequence was found in a male donor with prostate cancer.

This CDR3 is CASGDVSSYNSPLHF. CDR3 DNA sequence: TGTGCCAGCGGGGATGTAAGCTCCTATAATTCACCCCTCCACTTT. The rearrangement joins TRBV6-2 or TRBV6-3 to TRBJ1-6, with D uncertain. Germline CDR1 and CDR2: MNHEY and SVGEGT. V gave up 8 bases and J gave up 0 bases, with 11 bases separating them. The CDR3 sequence is 15 residues long.